This T cell receptor (beta chain) was recorded in a study of T cells in Graves' hyperthyroidism and ophthalmopathy. General study findings and limits: It was a median around 6 months before onset that the model predicted ophthalmopathy. Peripheral blood also featured most of the thyroid clonotypes expanded above 0.001. Ophthalmopathy could be told apart from stable hyperthyroidism with a 13 V-J model.

Thyroid ultrasound and orbital computed tomography, with clinical symptoms and serum thyroxine and TRAb, informed diagnoses. This clonotype has ten or more counts. Its antigen is as yet unknown. RNA transcripts provided the source from which TCR beta CDR3 regions were amplified. Carried out on the TCR CDR3, a first-round RT-PCR used the HTBI primer set. Each CDR3 protein gets one entry after TCRdb re-called the multiplex PCR reads with MiXCR. This sample yields roughly 700,000 distinct CDR3 sequences, of which 17% are seen a single time; around 16% belongs to the top ten. CDR3 length: 15 residues. Germline trimming cut 6 bases from V and 5 bases from J; bases unmatched to any gene: 12. From germline, CDR1 is MNHNS and CDR2 SASEGT.

The TCR comes from a man in his fifties with Graves' hyperthyroidism. The chain combines TRBV6-1 with TRBJ2-5; 7 positions match TRBD1. The sequenced material came from blood. The CDR3 is CASRDLDRVWETQYF. CDR3 in DNA: TGTGCCAGCAGGGACCTTGACAGGGTTTGGGAGACCCAGTACTTC.